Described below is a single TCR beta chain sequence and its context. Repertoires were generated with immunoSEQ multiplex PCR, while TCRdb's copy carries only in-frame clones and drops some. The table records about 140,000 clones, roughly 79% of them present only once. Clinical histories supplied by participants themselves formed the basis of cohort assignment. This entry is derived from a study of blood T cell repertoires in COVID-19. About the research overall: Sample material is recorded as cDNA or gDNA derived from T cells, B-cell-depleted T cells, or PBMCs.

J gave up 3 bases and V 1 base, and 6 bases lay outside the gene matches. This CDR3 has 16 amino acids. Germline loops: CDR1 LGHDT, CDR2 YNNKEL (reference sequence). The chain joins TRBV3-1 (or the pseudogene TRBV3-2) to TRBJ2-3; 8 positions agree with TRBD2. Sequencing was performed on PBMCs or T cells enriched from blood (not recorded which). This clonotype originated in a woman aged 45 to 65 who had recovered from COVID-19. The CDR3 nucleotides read TGTGCCAGCAGCCAAGTTAGCGGGATAAGGACAGATACGCAGTATTTT. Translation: CASSQVSGIRTDTQYF.